What follows is one T cell receptor (beta chain) and its context. Its antigen is not identified. The entry originates in a study of CD8 T cells in Susac syndrome. Regarding the study as a whole: Repertoires of Susac syndrome CD4+ T cells lacked clonal expansion.

CD8+ and CD4+ blood T cells underwent TCR beta sequencing. Recently defined diagnostic criteria classed the Susac syndrome patients as definite or probable. TEMRA cells were enriched by FACS, while CD8+ and CD4+ T cells were obtained through a negative isolation that was performed magnetically. In germline, CDR1 is SGHRS, CDR2 YFSETQ. After removal of 4 bases from V and 2 bases from J, the junction contained 2 bases not matched to a gene. The CDR3 loop spans 13 amino acids. RNA amounts of about 0.5 to 1 ug underwent reverse transcription with random hexamers. In TCRdb, the immunoSEQ multiplex PCR reads were re-called with MiXCR into one record per CDR3 protein. The sample includes approximately 180,000 distinct CDR3 sequences, just under 95% of them seen just once.

This chain joins TRBV5-1 and TRBJ1-2; TRBD1 aligns across 7 bases. This TCR was recovered from a human donor with Susac syndrome. Material for sequencing was CD4+ T cells from PBMCs. CDR3 region: CASSDRDNYGYTF. The CDR3 nucleotides are TGCGCCAGCAGCGACAGGGACAACTATGGCTACACCTTC.